This TCR beta chain is drawn from a study of T-cell memory formation after mild COVID-19. General observations from the study: Memory cells collected pre-infection included some clones that later responded, suggesting cross-reactive memory joined. Contracting clones localized mainly to CM and EM when CD4+ and mainly to EMRA when CD8+.

TCRdb re-analysed the 5' RACE reads in MiXCR, keeping a single row per CDR3 protein. This sample carries under 300,000 distinct CDR3 sequences, about 16% of them seen once, and the ten largest clones take approximately 3.5%. V lost 3 bases and J 7 bases, leaving 15 bases between the germline ends. The CDR3 runs 14 residues. About this clonotype itself: Its specificity is unknown.

This TCR came from a man aged 18 to 29 who had mild COVID-19 (a few samples of this study predate the infection). Cell type and time point are not known. V usage is TRBV12-3 or TRBV12-4 and J usage is TRBJ1-1, with a weak D call TRBD1 (5 bases). Sequencing was done on a sample of PBMCs or a T cell subset sorted from them (not recorded which). The CDR3: CASSFVRLGVEAFF. CDR3 bases: TGTGCCAGCAGTTTTGTGAGGTTGGGGGTTGAAGCTTTCTTT.